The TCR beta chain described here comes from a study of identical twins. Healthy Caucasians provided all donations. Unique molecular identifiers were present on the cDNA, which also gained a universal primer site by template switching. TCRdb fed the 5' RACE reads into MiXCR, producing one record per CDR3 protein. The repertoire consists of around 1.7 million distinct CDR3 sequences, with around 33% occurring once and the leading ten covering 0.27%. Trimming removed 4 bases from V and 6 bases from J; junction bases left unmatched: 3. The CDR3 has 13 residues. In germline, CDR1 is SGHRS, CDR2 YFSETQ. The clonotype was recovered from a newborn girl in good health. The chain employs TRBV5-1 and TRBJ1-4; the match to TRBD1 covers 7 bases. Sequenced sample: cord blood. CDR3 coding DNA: TGCGCCAGCAGCCAAGGGACAGATGAAAAACTGTTTTTT. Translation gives CASSQGTDEKLFF.